This TCR beta chain was profiled in a study of graft-versus-host responses after intestinal transplantation. Study-level information: Recipients had transplants, and these were multivisceral, liver-intestinal, or isolated intestinal.

About this clone: The target antigen is unknown.

There are 13 residues in the CDR3. With 0 bases removed from V and 4 bases from J, the gap between germline ends came to 8 bases. Germline lookup yields CDR1 SGHDT and CDR2 YYEEEE. Study-wide results and caveats: Early post-transplant HvG declines showed an association with peak circulating GvH clone levels.

Some clones are missing from TCRdb's copy, which holds only in-frame ones; the method was immunoSEQ multiplex PCR. The sample contains around 16,000 clones, over 70% of which appear only once. The TCR was taken from a human patient who received an intestinal transplant, so some T cells may come from the graft donor. The chain recombines TRBV5-6 with TRBJ2-7; D possibly corresponds to TRBD1 (6 bases). Sequenced here: PBMCs, sampled 110 days after intestinal transplant. The CDR3 DNA follows: TGTGCCAGCAGCTTGGGAGGGGGATACGAGCAGTACTTC. This encodes CASSLGGGYEQYF.